The 26 T cell receptor beta chains presented below share a single source sample, sequenced in a study of chemoradiotherapy in HPV16-positive cancers. Sequenced by immunoSEQ multiplex PCR; TCRdb stores in-frame clones only, minus some. The sample has 12,000 or so clones, around nine tenths seen once. The sequencing here drew on blood, taken from a patient who underwent chemoradiotherapy. The receptor set was obtained from a human donor with HPV-associated anogenital cancer.

The sample holds one count of this clone. The chain joins TRBV7-2 to TRBJ1-1; D is possibly TRBD1 (5 bases). Germline lookup yields CDR1 SGHTA and CDR2 FQGNSA. V gave up 2 bases and J gave up 6 bases, with 10 bases separating them. CDR3 length: 13 residues. CDR3 DNA sequence: TGTGCCAGCAGCTTATATGTGGGGGCTGAAGCTTTCTTT. It is translated as CASSLYVGAEAFF.

The rearrangement uses TRBV28 and TRBJ2-3; 7 nucleotides match TRBD1. V shed 5 bases and J 9 bases; nucleotides not matched to a gene: 14. Germline CDR1 MDHEN, CDR2 SYDVKM. The CDR3 sequence is 15 residues long. The CDR3, as DNA: TGTGCCAGCAGTCCACTACAGGGGACGGGAAAAACGCAGTATTTT. As protein: CASSPLQGTGKTQYF.

This chain joins TRBV6-5 and TRBJ1-1, with D possibly matching TRBD1 (5 bases). Trimming removed 2 bases from V and 1 base from J, with 8 bases in between. The germline V gene has CDR1 MNHEY and CDR2 SVGAGI. The CDR3 sequence is 14 residues long. DNA for the CDR3: TGTGCCAGCAGTTACGACAGAACGAACACTGAAGCTTTCTTT. Translation gives CASSYDRTNTEAFF.

The chain employs TRBV5-1 and TRBJ2-2, with 12 positions matching TRBD2. Looked up from germline, CDR1 is SGHRS and CDR2 is YFSETQ. V was clipped by 4 bases and J by 2 bases; unmatched bases: 21. This CDR3 comprises 22 residues. In DNA, the CDR3 is TGCGCCAGCAGCGTGAGGTCTAGCGGGGGGGCTTTGACATTCGCAAACACCGGGGAGCTGTTTTTT. It translates to CASSVRSSGGALTFANTGELFF.

This clone was seen a handful of times. J is TRBJ2-7 and V is TRBV6-1, with D tentatively TRBD2 (5 bases). Trimming shortened V by 8 bases and J by 4 bases, and 18 bases separated the two germline ends. CDR1 and CDR2 from the germline V gene are MNHNS and SASEGT. The CDR3 length is 14 residues. CDR3 protein: CASGRDTVAYEQYF. The CDR3 region has the DNA TGTGCCAGCGGAAGAGACACGGTAGCGTACGAGCAGTACTTC.

In DNA, the CDR3 is TGTGCCTGGAGTGTATCCTCGCGGGTAGGCACAGATACGCAGTATTTT. It specifies CAWSVSSRVGTDTQYF. V is TRBV30 and J is TRBJ2-3; D may be TRBD2 (5 bases). Germline values: CDR1 GTSNPN, CDR2 SVGIG (reference sequence). Trimming removed 0 bases from V and 1 base from J, with 14 bases in between. This CDR3 spans 16 amino acids.

This clone showed up just a few times. J is TRBJ2-3 and V is TRBV9; no reliable D call. The CDR3 is made up of 14 amino acids. CDR1 and CDR2 (germline): SGDLS, YYNGEE. The ends were cut back, 4 bases at V and 1 base at J, with 10 bases in the middle. CDR3 in amino acids: CASSSRTRTDTQYF. CDR3 nucleotides: TGTGCCAGCAGCAGCCGGACCCGCACAGATACGCAGTATTTT.

This chain uses TRBV5-1 with TRBJ1-6, with 7 bases fitting TRBD1. V was pared by 4 bases and J by 4 bases, with 8 bases of the junction left unmatched. CDR3 length: 16 residues. CDR1 is SGHRS, CDR2 YFSETQ, per germline. The CDR3 nucleotides read TGCGCCAGCAGCCGAAGTACAGGGGAGTATAATTCACCCCTCCACTTT. Encoded protein: CASSRSTGEYNSPLHF.

The chain employs TRBV27 and TRBJ2-4; the D is unclear. CDR3 length: 12 residues. CDR1 and CDR2 (germline): MNHEY, SMNVEV (reference sequence). The ends were cut back, 3 bases at V and 2 bases at J, with 2 bases in the middle. The CDR3 sequence is CASSFTKNIQYF. The CDR3 bases are TGTGCCAGCAGTTTCACCAAAAACATTCAGTACTTC.

The chain is built from TRBV2 and TRBJ1-1; D ambiguous. This CDR3 has 12 amino acids. The V and J ends lost 1 base and 11 bases respectively, with 11 bases between them. Germline lookup yields CDR1 SNHLY and CDR2 FYNNEI. DNA of the CDR3: TGTGCCAGCAGTGAAGGGTGGGGAGCGGCTTTCTTT. Translation gives CASSEGWGAAFF.

The chain combines TRBV2 with TRBJ2-3; TRBD2 might be the D (7 bases). The CDR3 spans 15 residues. Germline V lookup: CDR1 SNHLY, CDR2 FYNNEI. The V and J ends lost 8 bases and 1 base respectively, with 16 bases between them. The CDR3 here is CASQRGGGGTDTQYF. DNA of the CDR3: TGTGCCAGCCAAAGGGGGGGAGGGGGCACAGATACGCAGTATTTT.

The V call is TRBV10-3, the J call TRBJ2-7, with 11 bases identical to TRBD1. The germline V gene has CDR1 ENHRY and CDR2 SYGVKD. This CDR3 spans 14 amino acids. The CDR3 bases are TGTGCCGTCAGTGGGACAGGGGGCTCCTACGAGCAGTACGTC. This codes for CAVSGTGGSYEQYV.

The chain employs TRBV5-4 and TRBJ2-7, with 9 bases fitting TRBD1. Unmatched junction bases numbered 9, after V lost 3 bases and J lost 2 bases. CDR1 and CDR2 from the germline V gene are SGHNT and YYREEE (reference sequence). The CDR3 extends over 16 amino acids. CDR3 DNA: TGTGCCAGCAGCTCTGGCCGGACAGGGGCCCCCTACGAGCAGTACTTC. Protein sequence: CASSSGRTGAPYEQYF.

The chain carries TRBV19 and TRBJ1-5, with D maybe TRBD1 (5 bases). The CDR3 is 12 amino acids. V lost 8 bases, J lost 3 bases, and 8 bases lay in between. The germline CDR1 and CDR2 sequences are LNHDA and SQIVND (reference sequence). CDR3 coding DNA: TGTGCCAGTGGGACGACCAATCAGCCCCAGCATTTT. Residues: CASGTTNQPQHF. Full variable domain (rest looked up from reference TRBV19 and TRBJ1-5): DGGITQSPKYLFRKEGQNVTLSCEQNLNHDAMYWYRQDPGQGLRLIYYSQIVNDFQKGDIAEGYSVSREKKESFPLTVTSAQKNPTAFYLCASGTTNQPQHFGDGTRLSIL.

The chain links TRBV6-1 to TRBJ2-7, with 7 bases that match TRBD1. Germline assignment: CDR1 MNHNS and CDR2 SASEGT. V lost 4 bases and J lost 0; bases outside the gene matches: 6. The length of the CDR3 is 15 residues. The CDR3 nucleotides are TGTGCCAGCAGTGGACCGACAGGGAGCTCCTACGAGCAGTACGTC. Protein sequence: CASSGPTGSSYEQYV.

The genes are TRBV29-1 and TRBJ1-5; 11 bases line up with TRBD1. CDR1 and CDR2 (germline): SQVTM, ANQGSEA. V trimming: 4 bases; J trimming: 6 bases; junction bases outside the gene matches: 2. The CDR3 runs 13 residues. DNA of the CDR3: TGCAGCGTTGCCGGGACAGGGGGTCAGCCCCAGCATTTT. It yields the protein CSVAGTGGQPQHF.

The chain carries TRBV4-1 and TRBJ1-1; D is uncertain. Between the trimmed V and J ends, which lost 4 bases and 0 bases, there was a span of 24 bases. CDR3 length equals 19 residues. CDR1 is MGHRA and CDR2 is YSYEKL in the germline V gene. The CDR3 loop is CASSPRDGVVGSVNTEAFF. In nucleotides, the CDR3 is TGCGCCAGCAGCCCCCGGGATGGGGTAGTCGGGTCGGTGAACACTGAAGCTTTCTTT.

The CDR3 here is CASSSGPREGGNTIYF. CDR3 nucleotide sequence: TGTGCCAGCAGCTCCGGGCCCAGGGAGGGGGGAAACACCATATATTTT. The gene calls are TRBV11-2 and TRBJ1-3; weak D call: TRBD1 (5 bases). The V gene's germline CDR1 is SGHAT and CDR2 FQNNGV. Trimming stripped 4 bases from V and 4 bases from J, with 17 bases between. The CDR3 has 16 residues.

The V call is TRBV27, the J call TRBJ1-1; 8 bases agree with TRBD1. The germline V gene has CDR1 MNHEY and CDR2 SMNVEV (reference sequence). The CDR3 consists of 19 residues. V gave up 2 bases and J gave up 1 base; unmatched junction bases: 15. CDR3 in DNA: TGTGCCAGCAGTTTACACGAATACTGCTCCGGGACAGGGAACACTGAAGCTTTCTTT. It is translated as CASSLHEYCSGTGNTEAFF.

V gene TRBV30 combines with J gene TRBJ1-6; 9 bases agree with TRBD1. Germline V gives CDR1 GTSNPN, CDR2 SVGIG (reference sequence). This CDR3 has 16 amino acids. Trimming cost V 0 bases and J 7 bases; bases outside gene matches: 7. The CDR3 sequence is CAWSVNLGTGNSPLHF. DNA of the CDR3: TGTGCCTGGAGTGTAAATCTCGGGACAGGGAATTCACCCCTCCACTTT.

CDR3 DNA sequence: TGTGCCTGGAGTTTCGGCCTCGCCTTTAATGAAAAACTGTTTTTT. Amino acid sequence: CAWSFGLAFNEKLFF. This sequence joins TRBV30 and TRBJ1-4, with D uncertain. The CDR3 is made up of 15 amino acids. Germline assignment: CDR1 GTSNPN and CDR2 SVGIG (reference sequence). V was pared by 2 bases and J by 4 bases, with 14 bases between.

J is TRBJ1-2 and V is TRBV30, with D tentatively TRBD1 (6 bases). The CDR3 consists of 13 residues. CDR1 is GTSNPN, CDR2 SVGIG, per germline (reference sequence). The germline V and J ends were trimmed by 1 base and 5 bases, with 11 bases remaining between them. The CDR3 protein is CAWSGNREYGYTF. The CDR3 DNA reads TGTGCCTGGAGTGGGAACAGGGAATATGGCTACACCTTC.

This chain joins TRBV19 and TRBJ2-2, with 7 bases aligning to TRBD2. Germline V gene lookup returns CDR1 LNHDA and CDR2 SQIVND (reference sequence). This CDR3 spans 18 amino acids. Trimming cost V 0 bases and J 2 bases; bases outside gene matches: 9. The CDR3 DNA follows: TGTGCCAGTAGTATAGAAGGGGCGGGCGGGAGAAACACCGGGGAGCTGTTTTTT. Translated, it gives CASSIEGAGGRNTGELFF.

This clone has just a few counts. This rearrangement joins TRBV6-4 to TRBJ2-1, with TRBD2 matching 16 bases. Trimming cost V 5 bases and J 6 bases; bases outside gene matches: 4. Germline lookup yields CDR1 MRHNA and CDR2 SNTAGT. This CDR3 is 16 amino acids long. CDR3 bases: TGTGCCAGCAGTCCCGGGACTAGCGGGGGGGCCAATGAGCAGTTCTTC. This translates into CASSPGTSGGANEQFF.

V and J are TRBV9 and TRBJ1-2, with D unclear. This CDR3 has 14 residues. Per the germline V gene, CDR1 is SGDLS and CDR2 is YYNGEE. V dropped 3 bases and J dropped 4 bases, with 13 bases sitting between them. Here the CDR3 reads CASSEALYPYGYTF. The CDR3 coding sequence is TGTGCCAGCAGCGAGGCCCTATACCCCTATGGCTACACCTTC.

The rearrangement links TRBV6-5 to TRBJ1-4; D might be TRBD1 (6 bases). Trimming cost V 0 bases and J 7 bases, with 15 bases left between them. This CDR3 spans 16 amino acids. The V gene's germline CDR1 is MNHEY and CDR2 SVGAGI. The CDR3 DNA sequence: TGTGCCAGCAGTTACTCGTATCCGGGGGCAAGTGAAAAACTGTTTTTT. It yields the protein CASSYSYPGASEKLFF.